These 24 T cell receptor beta chains share one sample of origin, sequenced in a study of T cells in Graves' hyperthyroidism and ophthalmopathy. Amplification yielded TCR beta CDR3 regions, with RNA transcripts as the source. HTBI primers were employed in a first-round RT-PCR of the TCR CDR3. TCRdb reprocessed the multiplex PCR reads via MiXCR and lists one record per CDR3 protein. Of more than 350,000 distinct CDR3 sequences listed, roughly 15% are singletons. Sequences were obtained from blood. Receptor source: an older woman with Graves' ophthalmopathy.

The rearrangement joins TRBV9 to TRBJ2-1; D is unclear. The length of the CDR3 is 13 residues. The germline V and J ends were trimmed by 4 bases and 7 bases, with 12 bases remaining between them. CDR1 and CDR2 from the germline V gene are SGDLS and YYNGEE. The CDR3 here is CASSRILQNEQFF. CDR3 nucleotide sequence: TGTGCCAGCAGCCGCATCCTACAAAATGAGCAGTTCTTC.

This clonotype was seen repeatedly, ten times or more. The gene calls are TRBV7-3 and TRBJ2-2; D is undetermined. Germline V lookup: CDR1 SGHTA, CDR2 FQGTGA. V gave up 5 bases and J gave up 7 bases, with 8 bases separating them. CDR3 length: 12 residues. Written as DNA, the CDR3 is TGTGCCAGCAGCCAAAACGGCGGGGAGCTGTTTTTT. Protein product: CASSQNGGELFF.

V gene TRBV4-1 combines with J gene TRBJ2-7; weak D call: TRBD1 (6 bases). Trimming stripped 6 bases from V and 1 base from J, with 16 bases between. Germline V lookup: CDR1 MGHRA, CDR2 YSYEKL. The CDR3 is 15 residues long. The CDR3 loop is CASSPTGTLSYEQYF. The CDR3 DNA follows: TGCGCCAGCAGTCCTACCGGGACACTTTCCTACGAGCAGTACTTC.

V and J are TRBV5-1 and TRBJ2-7; 8 bases match TRBD1. Losses at the gene ends were 0 bases for V and 2 bases for J; bases not matched to a gene: 4. Germline CDR1 is SGHRS and CDR2 is YFSETQ. The CDR3 loop spans 15 amino acids. The CDR3 coding sequence is TGCGCCAGCAGCTTGGATCAGGGGGCTCCCTACGAGCAGTACTTC. Translated: CASSLDQGAPYEQYF. Full variable domain (remainder filled in from reference TRBV5-1 and TRBJ2-7): KAGVTQTPRYLIKTRGQQVTLSCSPISGHRSVSWYQQTPGQGLQFLFEYFSETQRNKGNFPGRFSGRQFSNSRSEMNVSTLELGDSALYLCASSLDQGAPYEQYFGPGTRLTVT.

There are many counts of this clonotype. The rearrangement joins TRBV5-1 to TRBJ2-7; TRBD1 might be the D (6 bases). V lost 4 bases, J lost 3 bases, and 14 bases lay in between. The CDR3 is made up of 14 amino acids. Germline V gene lookup returns CDR1 SGHRS and CDR2 YFSETQ. The CDR3 spells CASSAQGRGYEQYF. DNA of the CDR3: TGCGCCAGCAGCGCACAGGGTAGAGGCTACGAGCAGTACTTC.

This clonotype came up many times. This chain links TRBV20-1 with TRBJ2-7; D possibly matches TRBD1 or TRBD2 (5 bases each). This CDR3 has 13 amino acids. Germline CDR1 reads DFQATT; CDR2 reads SNEGSKA (reference sequence). V lost 6 bases to trimming and J lost 0 bases, with 12 bases between them. DNA for the CDR3: TGCAGTGCCGAGGGACGGAGCTCCTACGAGCAGTACTTC. This translates into CSAEGRSSYEQYF.

In its sample, this clonotype was seen many times. The chain joins TRBV3-1 to TRBJ1-2; D call uncertain. CDR3 size: 13 residues. Trimming pared 4 bases from V and 3 bases from J, leaving 9 bases between. Germline V gene sequence: CDR1 LGHDT, CDR2 YNNKEL (reference sequence). This chain's CDR3 is CASSPQTDYGYTF. Here the CDR3 DNA reads TGTGCCAGCAGCCCCCAGACCGACTATGGCTACACCTTC.

This clonotype was detected ten times or more. CDR3 amino acids: CASSTTARGTTEAFF. CDR3 bases: TGTGCCAGCAGCACCACCGCGAGGGGTACGACTGAAGCTTTCTTT. The V gene is TRBV7-2, the J gene TRBJ1-1, with D maybe TRBD1 (5 bases). Trimming cost V 5 bases and J 5 bases, with 18 bases left between them. CDR3 length: 15 residues. Germline values: CDR1 SGHTA, CDR2 FQGNSA.

In this sample, this clonotype turned up many times. The J gene is TRBJ2-7, the V gene TRBV27; the D gene is possibly TRBD2 (6 bases). The length of the CDR3 is 14 residues. Germline loops: CDR1 MNHEY, CDR2 SMNVEV (reference sequence). The V end was cut by 1 base, the J end by 4 bases, with 11 bases between. CDR3 DNA: TGTGCCAGCAGTTTATTCGCGGGAACGTACGAGCAGTACTTC. As protein: CASSLFAGTYEQYF.

In this sample, this clonotype turned up a few times. This CDR3 reads CSAPGTGGESPLHF. The DNA for the CDR3 is TGCAGTGCGCCCGGGACAGGGGGAGAATCACCCCTCCACTTT. V and J are TRBV20-1 and TRBJ1-6, with 11 bases matching TRBD1. This CDR3 has 14 amino acids. V was clipped by 6 bases and J by 10 bases; unmatched bases: 8. The germline CDR1 and CDR2 sequences are DFQATT and SNEGSKA (reference sequence).

At least ten counts were recorded for this clonotype. This sequence joins TRBV29-1 and TRBJ2-3, with 9 bases matching TRBD2. Trimming removed 4 bases from V and 1 base from J; junction bases left unmatched: 3. Per germline, CDR1 SQVTM and CDR2 ANQGSEA. The CDR3 runs 14 residues. CDR3 coding DNA: TGCAGCGTTGGTGCTAGCGGGGGCACAGATACGCAGTATTTT. As protein: CSVGASGGTDTQYF.

V gene TRBV7-3 combines with J gene TRBJ2-5; weak D call: TRBD1 (6 bases). The CDR3 is made up of 15 amino acids. Per the germline V gene, CDR1 is SGHTA and CDR2 is FQGTGA. The V gene lost 2 bases and the J gene lost 5 bases, with 15 bases spanning the gap. In DNA, the CDR3 is TGTGCCAGCAGCTTATTCGGGCAGGGACACGAGACCCAGTACTTC. It yields the protein CASSLFGQGHETQYF.

This clonotype was counted a few times. The rearrangement joins TRBV24-1 to TRBJ2-1; 12 bases align to TRBD2. The V gene end was trimmed by 2 bases and the J gene end by 4 bases; junction bases not matched to a gene: 11. The CDR3 covers 19 residues. Germline V gene data show CDR1 as KGHDR and CDR2 as SFDVKD. CDR3 residues: CATSDSSPRLAGDYNEQFF. CDR3 sequence (DNA): TGTGCCACCAGTGATTCCTCCCCCAGACTAGCGGGAGATTACAATGAGCAGTTCTTC.

The rearrangement joins TRBV6-1 to TRBJ2-7; no firm D call. The V gene's germline CDR1 is MNHNS and CDR2 SASEGT. V shed 11 bases and J shed 2 bases, with 10 bases lying between them. This CDR3 is 11 amino acids long. In DNA, the CDR3 is TGTGCCTCAGATCGGGCCTACGAGCAGTACTTC. As protein: CASDRAYEQYF.

In this sample, this clonotype turned up many times. The J gene is TRBJ2-7, the V gene TRBV20-1; tentatively, D is TRBD2 (6 bases). V was pared by 0 bases and J by 4 bases, with 16 bases between. The CDR3 is 15 amino acids. In germline, CDR1 is DFQATT, CDR2 SNEGSKA (reference sequence). The CDR3 DNA follows: TGCAGTGCTAGAGAGTGGGTTGGAGGGCCGTACGAGCAGTACTTC. Encoded protein: CSAREWVGGPYEQYF.

This clonotype was found many times. The V gene is TRBV5-1, the J gene TRBJ2-1; TRBD2 agrees at 11 bases. J lost 3 bases, V lost 9 bases, and 8 bases had no gene match. Looked up from germline, CDR1 is SGHRS and CDR2 is YFSETQ. CDR3 length equals 15 residues. The DNA of the CDR3 is TGCGCCACATCTTTAGCGGGAGGGGTCTACAATGAGCAGTTCTTC. Translated: CATSLAGGVYNEQFF.

This clonotype was seen a handful of times. The genes are TRBV6-5 and TRBJ2-3; TRBD1 matches at 8 bases. The germline CDR1 and CDR2 sequences are MNHEY and SVGAGI. The trim removed 2 bases at V and 0 bases at J, leaving 4 bases unmatched. There are 16 residues in the CDR3. This CDR3 reads CASSYGTGTSTDTQYF. DNA for the CDR3: TGTGCCAGCAGTTACGGGACAGGCACTAGCACAGATACGCAGTATTTT.

In this sample, this clonotype turned up a few times. V and J are TRBV10-3 and TRBJ2-1; 7 bases align to TRBD1. Trimming cost V 3 bases and J 2 bases; bases outside gene matches: 4. The CDR3 spans 15 residues. The germline CDR1 and CDR2 sequences are ENHRY and SYGVKD. The CDR3 nucleotides are TGTGCCATCAGTGAAGCCGGGACAGCCTACAATGAGCAGTTCTTC. Residues: CAISEAGTAYNEQFF.

The table lists this clonotype with many counts. The chain uses TRBV2 and TRBJ1-1; 7 nucleotides line up with TRBD1. This CDR3 contains 14 residues. Germline CDR1 is SNHLY and CDR2 is FYNNEI. Germline trimming cut 7 bases from V and 1 base from J; bases unmatched to any gene: 6. The CDR3 sequence is CASIAGTANTEAFF. CDR3 bases: TGTGCCAGCATCGCCGGGACAGCGAACACTGAAGCTTTCTTT.

The table lists this clonotype with a few counts. One base away lies a much larger clone, so this may be a sequencing read error. V usage is TRBV2 and J usage is TRBJ2-7; 8 nucleotides align to TRBD1. The CDR3 runs 13 residues. Germline CDR1 is SNHLY and CDR2 is FYNNEI. CDR3 loop: CVSSFGQGYEQYF. The CDR3 DNA sequence: TGTGTCAGCAGCTTTGGACAGGGCTACGAGCAGTACTTC. The entire variable domain, with the rest obtained from reference TRBV2 and TRBJ2-7, is as follows: EPEVTQTPSHQVTQMGQEVILRCVPISNHLYFYWYRQILGQKVEFLVSFYNNEISEKSEIFDDQFSVERPDGSNFTLKIRSTKLEDSAMYFCVSSFGQGYEQYFGPGTRLTVT.

The chain couples TRBV10-3 to TRBJ1-1; TRBD1 matches at 8 bases. The V segment lost 3 bases and the J segment 5 bases; nucleotides outside the gene matches: 8. This CDR3 has 15 residues. The germline CDR1 and CDR2 sequences are ENHRY and SYGVKD. The CDR3 loop is CAISDPGQGVTEAFF. Written as DNA, the CDR3 is TGTGCCATCAGTGACCCTGGACAGGGTGTGACTGAAGCTTTCTTT.

Many counts were recorded for this clonotype. The chain recombines TRBV2 with TRBJ1-2; TRBD1 matches at 7 bases. CDR1 is SNHLY, CDR2 FYNNEI, per germline. The CDR3 consists of 13 residues. The ends lost 6 bases at V and 6 bases at J; junction bases unmatched: 7. This chain's CDR3 is CASSPTGVNGYTF. CDR3 coding DNA: TGTGCCAGCAGCCCTACAGGGGTTAATGGCTACACCTTC.

This clonotype showed up many times. The CDR3 DNA follows: TGTGCCAGCAGCCGAAGTGTGGCAGGGGGATACGAGACCCAGTACTTC. This codes for CASSRSVAGGYETQYF. The J gene is TRBJ2-5, the V gene TRBV7-3; 7 bases map to TRBD1. Germline loops: CDR1 SGHTA, CDR2 FQGTGA. V shed 5 bases and J 5 bases; nucleotides not matched to a gene: 14. This CDR3 is 16 amino acids long.

This clonotype appeared many times. This chain connects TRBV28 to TRBJ2-1; TRBD2 aligns across 10 bases. Per the germline V gene, CDR1 is MDHEN and CDR2 is SYDVKM. The ends lost 8 bases at V and 4 bases at J; junction bases unmatched: 5. The CDR3 sequence is 14 residues long. The CDR3 reads CASYGTSVYNEQFF. Here the CDR3 DNA reads TGTGCCAGCTATGGGACTAGCGTTTACAATGAGCAGTTCTTC.